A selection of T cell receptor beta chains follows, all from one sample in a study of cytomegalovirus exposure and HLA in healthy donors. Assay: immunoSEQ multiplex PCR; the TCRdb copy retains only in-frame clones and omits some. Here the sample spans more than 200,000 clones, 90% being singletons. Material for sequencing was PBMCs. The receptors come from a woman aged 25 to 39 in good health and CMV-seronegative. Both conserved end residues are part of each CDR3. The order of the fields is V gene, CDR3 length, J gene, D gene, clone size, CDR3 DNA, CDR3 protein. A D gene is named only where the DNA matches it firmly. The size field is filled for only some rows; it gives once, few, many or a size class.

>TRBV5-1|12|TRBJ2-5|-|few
TGCGCCAGCAGCTTGGTCGGAGAGACCCAGTACTTC
CASSLVGETQYF
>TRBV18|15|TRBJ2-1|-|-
TGTGCCAGCTCACCACCGTCCCCGGGGATGTATGAGCAGTTCTTC
CASSPPSPGMYEQFF
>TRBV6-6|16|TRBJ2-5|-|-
TGTGCCAGCAGTTACGCCCACCTGGGACCGGGGGTGACCCAGTACTTC
CASSYAHLGPGVTQYF
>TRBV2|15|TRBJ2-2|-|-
TGTGCCAGCAGGGGGGAGAGGACCTACACCGGGGAGCTGTTTTTT
CASRGERTYTGELFF
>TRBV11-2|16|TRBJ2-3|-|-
TGTGCCAGCAGCTTAGCGGGGGCCAGGGCCACAGATACGCAGTATTTT
CASSLAGARATDTQYF
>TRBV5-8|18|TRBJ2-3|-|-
TGTGCCAGCAGCTTTTCCCTCCTTAGCGCTCTTAGCACAGATACGCAGTATTTT
CASSFSLLSALSTDTQYF
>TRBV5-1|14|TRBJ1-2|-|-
TGCGCCAGCAGCTTGATAGACAGTAACTATGGCTACACCTTC
CASSLIDSNYGYTF
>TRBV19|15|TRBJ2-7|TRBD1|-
TGTGCCAGTAGTGCGACAGGGGGCCTGACCTACGAGCAGTACTTC
CASSATGGLTYEQYF
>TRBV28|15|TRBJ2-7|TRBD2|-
TGTGCCAGCAGTTTATCGGGACTAGCGGACTACGAGCAGTACTTC
CASSLSGLADYEQYF
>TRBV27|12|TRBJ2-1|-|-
TGTGCCAGCAGTTTACCTTCCTACGAGCAGTTCTTC
CASSLPSYEQFF
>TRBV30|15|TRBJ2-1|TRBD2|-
TGTGCCTGGAGAGGCGGGAGTTCACATTACAATGAGCAGTTCTTC
CAWRGGSSHYNEQFF
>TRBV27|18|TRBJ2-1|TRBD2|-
TGTGCCAGCGCGCCTGATCCTAGCGGACATAGATTTTTTGGGTCACAATTCTTC
CASAPDPSGHRFFGSQFF
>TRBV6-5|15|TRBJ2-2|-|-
TGTGCCAGCAGCGTTATACTCGCGAACACCGGGGAGCTGTTTTTT
CASSVILANTGELFF
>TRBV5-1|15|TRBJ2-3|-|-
TGCGCCAGCAGCTTGTCGGGAGTAGGCACAGATACGCAGTATTTT
CASSLSGVGTDTQYF
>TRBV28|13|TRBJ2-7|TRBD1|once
TGTGCCAGCAGTTTTACGGACAGGGCCGAGCAGTACTTC
CASSFTDRAEQYF
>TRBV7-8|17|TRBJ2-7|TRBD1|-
TGTGCCAGCAGCTTCACGGGACAGGGCTTTATGATCTACGAGCAGTACTTC
CASSFTGQGFMIYEQYF
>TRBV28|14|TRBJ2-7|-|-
TGTGCCACATCCCTCGGGGGCGCATCCTACGAGCAGTACTTC
CATSLGGASYEQYF
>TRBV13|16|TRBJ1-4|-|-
TGTGCCAGCAGCTCCCGGGACACTCCAACTAATGAAAAACTGTTTTTT
CASSSRDTPTNEKLFF
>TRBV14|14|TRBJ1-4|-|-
TGTGCCAGCAGCCAAGCCGGGACATTTGAAAAACTGTTTTTT
CASSQAGTFEKLFF
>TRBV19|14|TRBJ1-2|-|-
TGTGCCAGTAGTAAGTGGGAACAAAACTATGGCTACACCTTC
CASSKWEQNYGYTF
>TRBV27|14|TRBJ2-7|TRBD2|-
TGTGCCAGCAGTCCTATTAGCGGGAGGTACGAGCAGTACTTC
CASSPISGRYEQYF
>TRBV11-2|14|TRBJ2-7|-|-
TGTGCCAGCAGCTCCAGGGGAGGGACCTACGAGCAGTACTTC
CASSSRGGTYEQYF
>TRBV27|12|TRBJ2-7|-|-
TGTGCCAGCAGTGGAATGGGCTTCGAGCAGTACTTC
CASSGMGFEQYF
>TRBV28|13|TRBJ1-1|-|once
TGTGCCAGCAGTTCACAGGGCCACACTGAAGCTTTCTTT
CASSSQGHTEAFF
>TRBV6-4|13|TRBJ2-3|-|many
TGTGCCAGCAGCCCGGGGCCTACAGATACGCAGTATTTT
CASSPGPTDTQYF
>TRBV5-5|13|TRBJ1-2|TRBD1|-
TGTGCCAGCAGCCCGGGACAGGACTATGGCTACACCTTC
CASSPGQDYGYTF
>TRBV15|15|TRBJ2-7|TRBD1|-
TGTGCCACCAGCAGAGAACAGGGGACGTCCTACGAGCAGTACTTC
CATSREQGTSYEQYF
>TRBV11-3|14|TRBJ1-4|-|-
TGTGCCAGCAGCTCCCGACAGGTTAATGAAAAACTGTTTTTT
CASSSRQVNEKLFF
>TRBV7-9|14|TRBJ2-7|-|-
TGTGCCAGCAGCTCTTCTAGCGAGGCCTACGAGCAGTACTTC
CASSSSSEAYEQYF
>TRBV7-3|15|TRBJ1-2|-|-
TGTGCCAGCAGCTTAACGGTACGAAGATGCTATGGCTACACCTTC
CASSLTVRRCYGYTF
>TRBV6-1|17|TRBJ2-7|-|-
TGTGCCAGCAGTGAAGCGTTCGGTCTAGCCGAGACCTACGAGCAGTACTTC
CASSEAFGLAETYEQYF
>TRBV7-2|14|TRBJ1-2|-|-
TGTGCCAGCAGCTTAACAGGGAGGGACTATGGCTACACCTTC
CASSLTGRDYGYTF
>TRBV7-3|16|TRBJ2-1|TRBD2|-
TGTGCCAGCAGCTCTAGACTAGCCGGCTCCTACAATGAGCAGTTCTTC
CASSSRLAGSYNEQFF
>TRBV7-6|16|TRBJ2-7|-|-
TGTGCCAGCAGCTTAGAATGGGGAGAAAAGCCCTACGAGCAGTACTTC
CASSLEWGEKPYEQYF
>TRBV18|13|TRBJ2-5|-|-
TGTGCCAGCTCACCATATGGGGCGGAGACCCAGTACTTC
CASSPYGAETQYF
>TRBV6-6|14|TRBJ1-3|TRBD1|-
TGTGCCAGCAGTGAGACAGGGATTGGAAACACCATATATTTT
CASSETGIGNTIYF
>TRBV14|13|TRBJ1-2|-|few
TGTGCCAGCAGCCAGGGGGCAAGATATGGCTACACCTTC
CASSQGARYGYTF
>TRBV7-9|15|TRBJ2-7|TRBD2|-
TGTGCCAGCAGCTTAGCGGGAGGGGATTCGGTCGAGCAGTACTTC
CASSLAGGDSVEQYF
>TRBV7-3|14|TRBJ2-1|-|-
TGTGCCAGCAGCTTAGGGGGGATGACAGGTGAGCAGTTCTTC
CASSLGGMTGEQFF
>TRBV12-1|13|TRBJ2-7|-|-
TGTGCCAGCTTACCGGGACTATTTTACGAGCAGTACTTC
CASLPGLFYEQYF